These 6 T cell receptor beta chains were all obtained from the same sample, sequenced in a study of cytomegalovirus exposure and HLA in healthy donors. Researchers ran the PCR with 60 Vbeta and 13 Jbeta primers. The protocol was immunoSEQ multiplex PCR, while the TCRdb copy is restricted to in-frame clones and leaves out a portion. Of about 120,000 clones detected, about 76% appear once; the ten largest clones hold less than 15%. The sample consisted of PBMCs. These TCRs come from a middle-aged woman in good health and CMV-seropositive.

This clone was seen a few times. This chain joins TRBV6-6 and TRBJ2-5; 7 bases match TRBD2. The CDR3 extends over 13 amino acids. CDR1 MNHNY and CDR2 SVGAGI come from the germline V gene (reference sequence). The junction had 8 bases not matched to a gene; V was cut back by 8 bases and J by 5 bases. CDR3 protein: CASGGGGGETQYF. CDR3 nucleotide sequence: TGTGCCAGCGGGGGGGGAGGTGGTGAGACCCAGTACTTC.

The V and J genes are TRBV20-1 and TRBJ2-7, with a possible D match to TRBD2 (5 bases). Germline V gives CDR1 DFQATT, CDR2 SNEGSKA (reference sequence). V lost 6 bases and J 5 bases, leaving 11 bases between the germline ends. The CDR3 totals 11 residues. The DNA of the CDR3 is TGCAGTGCCGCGGACTCTCACGAGCAGTACTTC. Its translation is CSAADSHEQYF.

The chain is built from TRBV6-1 and TRBJ2-7; 9 nucleotides agree with TRBD1. The CDR3 sequence is 16 residues long. V trimming: 0 bases; J trimming: 5 bases; junction bases outside the gene matches: 8. In germline, CDR1 is MNHNS, CDR2 SASEGT. The CDR3 sequence is CASSEAVRDRVHEQYF. The CDR3 nucleotides are TGTGCCAGCAGTGAAGCGGTCAGGGACAGGGTCCACGAGCAGTACTTC.

This chain joins TRBV29-1 and TRBJ2-7, with 7 positions matching TRBD2. Germline CDR1 and CDR2: SQVTM and ANQGSEA. This CDR3 contains 11 residues. Trimming at V came to 8 bases and at J to 3 bases, leaving 4 bases not matched to a gene. In DNA form, the CDR3 reads TGCAGCACTGGGGGGGACTACGAGCAGTACTTC. It yields the protein CSTGGDYEQYF.

The rearrangement joins TRBV9 to TRBJ2-2, with a tentative D call TRBD2 (6 bases). Germline-derived CDR1 and CDR2 are SGDLS and YYNGEE. CDR3 length: 15 amino acids. Trimming removed 4 bases from V and 5 bases from J, with 15 bases in between. The CDR3 spells CASSMLALKTGELFF. DNA of the CDR3: TGTGCCAGCAGCATGCTAGCGCTTAAAACCGGGGAGCTGTTTTTT.

The sample holds a few counts of this clone. J is TRBJ2-5 and V is TRBV6-5; 10 nucleotides agree with TRBD1. The V segment lost 5 bases and the J segment 1 base; nucleotides outside the gene matches: 4. The germline CDR1 and CDR2 sequences are MNHEY and SVGAGI. There are 15 residues in the CDR3. The CDR3 nucleotides are TGTGCCAGCAGTGCGGGACAGGGGTTCCAAGAGACCCAGTACTTC. Translation: CASSAGQGFQETQYF.